This T cell receptor beta chain was profiled in a study of blood T cell repertoires in COVID-19. Overall study: PBMCs, B-cell-depleted T cells, or T cells provided the cDNA or gDNA that made up the material.

V lost 0 bases to trimming and J lost 8 bases, with 10 bases between them. The CDR3 runs 12 residues. Looked up from germline, CDR1 is GTSNPN and CDR2 is SVGIG (reference sequence). Profiled with immunoSEQ multiplex PCR; TCRdb holds only in-frame clones, not every one. The table lists 200,000 to 250,000 clones, more than 75% of them singletons. This TCR was sampled from a woman aged 65 to 85 with COVID-19, enrolled during active disease. The sample consisted of peripheral blood. This chain joins TRBV30 and TRBJ2-5; weak D call: TRBD1 (6 bases). DNA for the CDR3: TGTGCCTGGAGTGTAGAGGGGGTTACCCAGTACTTC. It yields the protein CAWSVEGVTQYF.